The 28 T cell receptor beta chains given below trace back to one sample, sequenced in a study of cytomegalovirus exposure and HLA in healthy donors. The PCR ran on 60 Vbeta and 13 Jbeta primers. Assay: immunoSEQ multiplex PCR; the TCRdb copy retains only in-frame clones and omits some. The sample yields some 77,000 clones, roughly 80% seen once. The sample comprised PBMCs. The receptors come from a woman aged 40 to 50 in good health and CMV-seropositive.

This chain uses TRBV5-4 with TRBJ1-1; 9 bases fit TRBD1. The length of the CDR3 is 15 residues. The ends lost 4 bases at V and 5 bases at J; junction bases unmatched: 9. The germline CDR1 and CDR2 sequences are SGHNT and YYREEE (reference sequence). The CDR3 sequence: CASSPRQGGLTEAFF. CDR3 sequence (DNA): TGTGCCAGCAGCCCTAGACAGGGGGGTTTGACTGAAGCTTTCTTT.

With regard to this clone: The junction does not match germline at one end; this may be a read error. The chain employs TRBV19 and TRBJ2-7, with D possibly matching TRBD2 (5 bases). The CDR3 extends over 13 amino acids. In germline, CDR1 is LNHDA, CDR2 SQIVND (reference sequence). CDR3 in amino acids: CASSNPGSHEQYF. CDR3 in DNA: TGTGCCAGCAGTAACCCGGGGAGCCACGAGCAGTACTTC.

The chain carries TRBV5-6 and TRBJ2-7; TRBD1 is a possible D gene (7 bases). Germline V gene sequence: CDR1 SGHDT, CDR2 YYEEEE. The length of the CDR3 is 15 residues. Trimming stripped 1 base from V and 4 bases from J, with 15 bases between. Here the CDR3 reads CASSLPQGGRYEQYF. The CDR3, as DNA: TGTGCCAGCAGCTTGCCCCAGGGGGGACGATACGAGCAGTACTTC.

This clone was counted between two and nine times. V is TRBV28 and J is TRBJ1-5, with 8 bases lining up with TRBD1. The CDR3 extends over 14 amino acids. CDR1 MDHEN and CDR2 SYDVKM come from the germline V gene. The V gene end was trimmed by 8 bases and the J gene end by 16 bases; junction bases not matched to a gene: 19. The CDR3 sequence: CASRGTGSISRNHF. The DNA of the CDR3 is TGTGCCAGCCGCGGGACAGGATCAATCAGCCGCAACCATTTT.

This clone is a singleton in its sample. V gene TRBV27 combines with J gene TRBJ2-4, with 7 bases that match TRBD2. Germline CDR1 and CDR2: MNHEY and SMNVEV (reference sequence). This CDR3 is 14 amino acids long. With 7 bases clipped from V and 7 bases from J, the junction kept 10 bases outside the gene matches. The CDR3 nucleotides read TGTGCCAGCACTCCCTGGGGGGGTGCTAACATTCAGTACTTC. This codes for CASTPWGGANIQYF.

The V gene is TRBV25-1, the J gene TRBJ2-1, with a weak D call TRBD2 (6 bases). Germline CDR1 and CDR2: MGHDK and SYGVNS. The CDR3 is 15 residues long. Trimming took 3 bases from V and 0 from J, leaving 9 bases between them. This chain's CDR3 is CASSEGAGSYNEQFF. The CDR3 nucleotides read TGTGCCAGCAGTGAGGGAGCGGGCTCCTACAATGAGCAGTTCTTC.

As DNA, the CDR3 is TGCAGCGTTCTAGCGACATTCACAGATACGCAGTATTTT. This codes for CSVLATFTDTQYF. The chain employs TRBV29-1 and TRBJ2-3; D may be TRBD2 (6 bases). CDR3 length: 13 amino acids. Germline CDR1 is SQVTM and CDR2 is ANQGSEA. The ends were cut back, 5 bases at V and 2 bases at J, with 11 bases in the middle.

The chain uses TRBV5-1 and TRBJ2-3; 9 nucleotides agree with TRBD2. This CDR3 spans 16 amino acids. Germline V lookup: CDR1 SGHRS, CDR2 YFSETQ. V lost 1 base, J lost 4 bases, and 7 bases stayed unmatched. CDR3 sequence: CASSLRSGLAADTQYF. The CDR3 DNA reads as TGCGCCAGCAGCTTGCGATCGGGACTAGCTGCAGATACGCAGTATTTT.

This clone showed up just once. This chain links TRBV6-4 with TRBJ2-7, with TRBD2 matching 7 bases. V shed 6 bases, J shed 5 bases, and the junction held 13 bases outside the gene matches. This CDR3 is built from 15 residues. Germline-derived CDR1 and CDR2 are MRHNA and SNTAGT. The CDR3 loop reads CASSQGWGGTNEQYF. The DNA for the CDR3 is TGTGCCAGCAGCCAAGGGTGGGGAGGGACGAACGAGCAGTACTTC.

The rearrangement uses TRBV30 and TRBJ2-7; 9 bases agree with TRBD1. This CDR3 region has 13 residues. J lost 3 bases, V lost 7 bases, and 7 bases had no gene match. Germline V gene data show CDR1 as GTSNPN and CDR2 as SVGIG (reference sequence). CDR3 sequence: CAFSTGGGYEQYF. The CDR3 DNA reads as TGTGCCTTCTCGACAGGGGGGGGCTACGAGCAGTACTTC.

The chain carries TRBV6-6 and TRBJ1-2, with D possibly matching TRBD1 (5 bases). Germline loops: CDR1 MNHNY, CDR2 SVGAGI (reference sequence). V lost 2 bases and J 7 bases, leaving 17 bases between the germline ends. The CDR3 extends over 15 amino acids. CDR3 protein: CASSYTPSGGGGYTF. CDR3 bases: TGTGCCAGCAGTTACACCCCGTCGGGGGGTGGTGGCTACACCTTC.

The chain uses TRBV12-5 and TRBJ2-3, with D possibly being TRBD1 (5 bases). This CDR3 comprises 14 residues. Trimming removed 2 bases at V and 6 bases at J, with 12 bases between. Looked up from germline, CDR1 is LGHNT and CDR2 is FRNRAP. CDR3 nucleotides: TGTGCTAGTGGTTTGCAGGGCCCACATGATACGCAGTATTTT. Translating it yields CASGLQGPHDTQYF.

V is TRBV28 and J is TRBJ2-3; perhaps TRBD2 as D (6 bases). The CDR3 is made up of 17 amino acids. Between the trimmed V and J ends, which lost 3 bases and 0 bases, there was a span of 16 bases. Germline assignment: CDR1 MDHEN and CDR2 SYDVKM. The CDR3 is CASSLELTGTSTDTQYF. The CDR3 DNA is TGTGCCAGCAGTTTGGAGCTTACCGGGACTAGCACAGATACGCAGTATTTT.

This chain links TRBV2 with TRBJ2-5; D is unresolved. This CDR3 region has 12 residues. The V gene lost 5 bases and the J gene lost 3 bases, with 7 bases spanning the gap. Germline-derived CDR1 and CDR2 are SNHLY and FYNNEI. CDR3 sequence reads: CASSFAEETQYF. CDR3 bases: TGTGCCAGCAGTTTCGCGGAAGAGACCCAGTACTTC. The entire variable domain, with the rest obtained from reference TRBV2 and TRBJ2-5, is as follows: EPEVTQTPSHQVTQMGQEVILRCVPISNHLYFYWYRQILGQKVEFLVSFYNNEISEKSEIFDDQFSVERPDGSNFTLKIRSTKLEDSAMYFCASSFAEETQYFGPGTRLLVL.

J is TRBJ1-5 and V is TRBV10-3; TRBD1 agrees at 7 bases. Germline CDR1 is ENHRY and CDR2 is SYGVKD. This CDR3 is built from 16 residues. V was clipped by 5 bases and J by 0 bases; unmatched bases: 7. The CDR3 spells CAISYPTGYSNQPQHF. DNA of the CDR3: TGTGCCATCAGTTACCCGACAGGGTATAGCAATCAGCCCCAGCATTTT.

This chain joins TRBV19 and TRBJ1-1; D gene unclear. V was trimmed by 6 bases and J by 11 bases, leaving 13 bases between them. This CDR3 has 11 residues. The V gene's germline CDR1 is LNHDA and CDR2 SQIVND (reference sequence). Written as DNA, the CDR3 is TGTGCCAGTAGGGGAGACATCGGGGCTTTCTTT. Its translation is CASRGDIGAFF.

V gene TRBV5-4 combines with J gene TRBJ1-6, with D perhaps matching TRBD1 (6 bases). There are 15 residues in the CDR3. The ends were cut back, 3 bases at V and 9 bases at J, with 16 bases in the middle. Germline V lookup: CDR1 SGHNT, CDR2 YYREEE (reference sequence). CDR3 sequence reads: CASSSGSGAGSPLHF. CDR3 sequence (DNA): TGTGCCAGCAGCTCAGGCTCAGGGGCGGGTTCACCCCTCCACTTT.

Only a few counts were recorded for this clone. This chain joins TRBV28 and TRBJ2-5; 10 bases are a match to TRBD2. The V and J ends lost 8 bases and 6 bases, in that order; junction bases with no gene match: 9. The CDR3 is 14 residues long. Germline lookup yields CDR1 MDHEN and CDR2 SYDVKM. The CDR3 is CASDGAGGAKTQYF. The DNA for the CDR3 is TGTGCCAGCGACGGAGCGGGGGGGGCCAAGACCCAGTACTTC.

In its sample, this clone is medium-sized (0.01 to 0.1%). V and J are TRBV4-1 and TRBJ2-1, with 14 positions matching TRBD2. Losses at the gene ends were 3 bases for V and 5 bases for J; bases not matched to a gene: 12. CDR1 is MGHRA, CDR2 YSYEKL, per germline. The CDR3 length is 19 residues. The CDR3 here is CASSHPGLAGGPGNNEQFF. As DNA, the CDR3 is TGCGCCAGCAGCCACCCTGGACTAGCGGGAGGACCGGGAAACAATGAGCAGTTCTTC.

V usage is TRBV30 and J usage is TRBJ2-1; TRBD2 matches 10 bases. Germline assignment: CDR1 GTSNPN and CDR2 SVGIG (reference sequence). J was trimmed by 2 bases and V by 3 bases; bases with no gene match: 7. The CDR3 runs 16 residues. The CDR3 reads CAWRDWTSGTYNEQFF. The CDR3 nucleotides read TGTGCCTGGAGGGATTGGACTAGCGGAACCTACAATGAGCAGTTCTTC.

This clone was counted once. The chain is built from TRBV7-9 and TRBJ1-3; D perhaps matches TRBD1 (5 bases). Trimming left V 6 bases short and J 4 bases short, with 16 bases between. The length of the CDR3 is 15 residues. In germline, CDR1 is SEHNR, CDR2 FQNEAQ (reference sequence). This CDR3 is CASRQQTVSGNTIYF. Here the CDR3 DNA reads TGTGCCAGCAGACAGCAGACAGTTTCAGGAAACACCATATATTTT.

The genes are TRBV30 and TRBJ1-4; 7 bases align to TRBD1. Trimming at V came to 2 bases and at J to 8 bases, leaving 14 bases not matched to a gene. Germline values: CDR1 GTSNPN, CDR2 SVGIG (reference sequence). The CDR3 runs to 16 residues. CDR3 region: CAWSSYKGAMKEKLFF. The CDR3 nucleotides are TGTGCCTGGAGTTCTTACAAGGGGGCTATGAAGGAAAAACTGTTTTTT.

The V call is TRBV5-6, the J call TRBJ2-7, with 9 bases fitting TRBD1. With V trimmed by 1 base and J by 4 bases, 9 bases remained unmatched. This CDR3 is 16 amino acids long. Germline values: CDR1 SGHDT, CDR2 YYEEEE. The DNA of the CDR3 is TGTGCCAGCAGCTTGCTAGGGACAGGGATCTTGTACGAGCAGTACTTC. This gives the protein CASSLLGTGILYEQYF.

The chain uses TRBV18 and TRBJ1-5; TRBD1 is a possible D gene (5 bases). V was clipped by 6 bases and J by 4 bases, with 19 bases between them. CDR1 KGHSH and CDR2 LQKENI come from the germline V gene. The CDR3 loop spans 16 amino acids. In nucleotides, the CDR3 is TGTGCCAGCTCCCGGACGGGAGGGGAATCAAATCAGCCCCAGCATTTT. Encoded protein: CASSRTGGESNQPQHF. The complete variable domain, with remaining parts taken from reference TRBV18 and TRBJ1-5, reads NAGVMQNPRHLVRRRGQEARLRCSPMKGHSHVYWYRQLPEEGLKFMVYLQKENIIDESGMPKERFSAEFPKEGPSILRIQQVVRGDSAAYFCASSRTGGESNQPQHFGDGTRLSIL.

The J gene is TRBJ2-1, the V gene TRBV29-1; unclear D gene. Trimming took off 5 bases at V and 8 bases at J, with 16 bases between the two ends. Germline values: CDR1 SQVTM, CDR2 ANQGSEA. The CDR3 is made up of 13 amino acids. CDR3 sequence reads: CSVWSLRSDEQFF. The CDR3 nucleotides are TGCAGCGTTTGGTCCCTGAGGAGCGATGAGCAGTTCTTC.

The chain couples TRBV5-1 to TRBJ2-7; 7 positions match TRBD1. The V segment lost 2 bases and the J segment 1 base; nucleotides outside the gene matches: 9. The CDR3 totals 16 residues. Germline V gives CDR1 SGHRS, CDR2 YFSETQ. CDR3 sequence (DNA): TGCGCCAGCAGCTTCCTCCCACTGACAGGGTCCTACGAGCAGTACTTC. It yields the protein CASSFLPLTGSYEQYF.

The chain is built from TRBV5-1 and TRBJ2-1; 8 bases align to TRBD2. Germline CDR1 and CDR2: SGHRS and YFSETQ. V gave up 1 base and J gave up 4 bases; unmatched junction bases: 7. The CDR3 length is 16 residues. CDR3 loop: CASSLREGGEYNEQFF. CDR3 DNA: TGCGCCAGCAGCTTGCGGGAGGGAGGAGAATACAATGAGCAGTTCTTC. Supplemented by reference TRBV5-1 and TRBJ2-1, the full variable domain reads KAGVTQTPRYLIKTRGQQVTLSCSPISGHRSVSWYQQTPGQGLQFLFEYFSETQRNKGNFPGRFSGRQFSNSRSEMNVSTLELGDSALYLCASSLREGGEYNEQFFGPGTRLTVL.

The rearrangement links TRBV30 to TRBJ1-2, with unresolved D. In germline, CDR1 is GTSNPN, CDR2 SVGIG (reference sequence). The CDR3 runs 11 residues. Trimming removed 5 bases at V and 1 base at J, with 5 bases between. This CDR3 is CAWELNYGYTF. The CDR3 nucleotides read TGTGCCTGGGAGCTTAACTATGGCTACACCTTC.